Each of the 16 T cell receptor beta chains below was sequenced from the same sample in a study of CD8 T cells in ankylosing spondylitis. MiXCR, applied by TCRdb to the 5' RACE reads, yields one record per CDR3 protein. The table includes around 330,000 distinct CDR3 sequences, around a tenth detected once. Sequencing input: blood, either unsorted or a sorted T cell fraction (not recorded which). These receptor sequences come from a female donor with ankylosing spondylitis or in good health (not recorded which).

The table lists this clonotype with many counts. The genes are TRBV20-1 and TRBJ2-2; 11 bases line up with TRBD2. The V gene end was trimmed by 6 bases and the J gene end by 4 bases; junction bases not matched to a gene: 7. Germline V gene lookup returns CDR1 DFQATT and CDR2 SNEGSKA (reference sequence). The CDR3 runs to 15 residues. The DNA for the CDR3 is TGCAGTGCGTTTGGGACTAGCGGAGCCACCGGGGAGCTGTTTTTT. It specifies CSAFGTSGATGELFF.

With respect to this clonotype: No conserved phenylalanine or tryptophan ends this CDR3, so it is likely a read error. The DNA is omitted, as the CDR3 cannot be located on it reliably, and the CDR3 follows TCRdb's listing. V gene TRBV7-2 combines with J gene TRBJ2-1; whether TRBD2, the table's D call, matches the DNA was not checked. Germline CDR1 and CDR2: SGHTA and FQGNSA. The CDR3 region is 14 residues in length, termini included. The CDR3 is CASSSTPGLAVNNI.

In its sample, this clonotype was seen many times. V and J are TRBV12-3 or TRBV12-4 and TRBJ1-5; tentative D call: TRBD1 (5 bases). Between the trimmed V and J ends, which lost 2 bases and 4 bases, there was a span of 9 bases. The CDR3 has 14 amino acids. The CDR3 region is CASSLSQANQPQHF. The DNA of the CDR3 is TGTGCCAGCAGTTTATCACAGGCGAATCAGCCCCAGCATTTT.

This clonotype was seen ten or more times. V gene TRBV20-1 combines with J gene TRBJ2-1; 8 nucleotides match TRBD2. Germline CDR1 DFQATT, CDR2 SNEGSKA (reference sequence). The CDR3 loop spans 17 amino acids. After removal of 0 bases from V and 10 bases from J, the junction contained 17 bases not matched to a gene. CDR3 DNA sequence: TGCAGTGCTAGAGATCAAGGTACTAGCGGAACACTTCGGGAGCAGTTCTTC. This encodes CSARDQGTSGTLREQFF.

This clonotype has more than one count but fewer than ten. CDR3 in amino acids: CSASGSGGAQNIQYF. The CDR3 nucleotides are TGCAGTGCTAGTGGCAGCGGGGGGGCTCAAAACATTCAGTACTTC. The V call is TRBV20-1, the J call TRBJ2-4; 10 bases map to TRBD2. This CDR3 contains 15 residues. With V trimmed by 3 bases and J by 5 bases, 7 bases remained unmatched. CDR1 is DFQATT and CDR2 is SNEGSKA in the germline V gene (reference sequence).

This clonotype was seen a handful of times. The rearrangement joins TRBV28 to TRBJ2-7, with 7 positions matching TRBD1. Germline trimming cut 6 bases from V and 3 bases from J; bases unmatched to any gene: 8. The CDR3 consists of 14 residues. Germline V CDR1 and CDR2: MDHEN, SYDVKM. The CDR3 sequence: CASRAGTAIYEQYF. The CDR3 DNA sequence: TGTGCCAGCAGGGCCGGGACAGCGATCTACGAGCAGTACTTC.

Only a few counts were recorded for this clonotype. V gene TRBV2 combines with J gene TRBJ2-7, with 8 bases identical to TRBD2. The CDR3 extends over 14 amino acids. Germline CDR1 and CDR2: SNHLY and FYNNEI. The V and J ends lost 7 bases and 1 base, in that order; junction bases with no gene match: 6. CDR3 bases: TGTGCCAGCAACGTGCAGCGGGAGTCCTACGAGCAGTACTTC. It codes for CASNVQRESYEQYF.

As regards this clonotype: A read error is possible here, since a much larger clone lies one base away. This chain connects TRBV29-1 to TRBJ2-5; D remains ambiguous. In germline, CDR1 is SQVTM, CDR2 ANQGSEA. The CDR3 runs to 10 residues. This chain's CDR3 is CCVVRETQYF. The CDR3 DNA sequence: TGCTGCGTTGTACGAGAGACCCAGTACTTC.

The chain recombines TRBV2 with TRBJ2-1; 7 bases agree with TRBD2. With 7 bases clipped from V and 0 bases from J, the junction kept 12 bases outside the gene matches. CDR1 and CDR2 from the germline V gene are SNHLY and FYNNEI. This CDR3 comprises 17 residues. Here the CDR3 reads CASKWLAALSSYNEQFF. The CDR3 coding sequence is TGTGCCAGCAAGTGGCTAGCGGCCCTCAGCTCCTACAATGAGCAGTTCTTC.

This clonotype was seen many times. Here the CDR3 reads CASSYSYRGGGYTF. CDR3 nucleotides: TGTGCCAGCAGTTATAGTTACAGGGGGGGCGGCTACACCTTC. The chain couples TRBV6-5 to TRBJ1-2, with 8 bases matching TRBD1. Germline V lookup: CDR1 MNHEY, CDR2 SVGAGI. This CDR3 has 14 amino acids. The V and J ends lost 3 bases and 8 bases, in that order; junction bases with no gene match: 8.

Worth noting for this clonotype: A much larger clonotype is one base distant, so this may be a read error. The CDR3 bases are TGCAGTGCTAGAGATCGCGGGGCGGGGGGGAATGAGCAGTTCTTC. Amino acid sequence: CSARDRGAGGNEQFF. The genes are TRBV20-1 and TRBJ2-1; TRBD2 aligns across 9 bases. The V and J ends lost 0 bases and 7 bases, in that order; junction bases with no gene match: 7. Germline V CDR1 and CDR2: DFQATT, SNEGSKA (reference sequence). The CDR3 is 15 residues long.

The table lists this clonotype with many counts. This chain connects TRBV30 to TRBJ2-7; D ambiguous. The CDR3 has 11 residues. From germline, CDR1 is GTSNPN and CDR2 SVGIG (reference sequence). Deletions cut 3 bases from V and 2 bases from J, with 5 bases between. CDR3 in DNA: TGTGCCTGGAGCTCCGCCTACGAGCAGTACTTC. This codes for CAWSSAYEQYF. The whole variable domain, filled in from reference TRBV30 and TRBJ2-7, reads SQTIHQWPATLVQPVGSPLSLECTVEGTSNPNLYWYRQAAGRGLQLLFYSVGIGQISSEVPQNLSASRPQDRQFILSSKKLLLSDSGFYLCAWSSAYEQYFGPGTRLTVT.

The chain carries TRBV27 and TRBJ2-6; perhaps D is TRBD1 or TRBD2 (5 bases each). CDR1 MNHEY and CDR2 SMNVEV come from the germline V gene (reference sequence). Deletions cut 1 base from V and 0 bases from J, with 13 bases between. The CDR3 sequence is 18 residues long. This CDR3 reads CASSLWGSLGSGANVLTF. In nucleotides, the CDR3 is TGTGCCAGCAGTTTATGGGGGAGCTTAGGCTCTGGGGCCAACGTCCTGACTTTC.

To note about this clonotype: Given a much more abundant clone one base away, this may be a read error. The conserved phenylalanine or tryptophan is not found at the CDR3 terminus, so this likely reflects a read error. This chain joins TRBV9 and TRBJ2-2; no firm D call. Trimming removed 4 bases from V and 0 bases from J, with 7 bases in between. The length of the CDR3 is 14 residues. Germline assignment: CDR1 SGDLS and CDR2 YYNGEE. This CDR3 reads CASSPLTNTGELFS. DNA of the CDR3: TGTGCCAGCAGCCCCCTGACGAACACCGGGGAGCTGTTTTCT.

A note on this clonotype: At one end the junction does not follow the germline gene, possibly because of a read error. DNA for the CDR3: TGCTGTGCTAGAGAAGTTACCGGGAGGTCCTCCTACAATGAGCAGTTCTTC. It codes for CCAREVTGRSSYNEQFF. The rearrangement uses TRBV20-1 and TRBJ2-1, with 7 bases that match TRBD2. This CDR3 has 17 amino acids. The V gene's germline CDR1 is DFQATT and CDR2 SNEGSKA (reference sequence).

This clonotype was seen repeatedly, ten times or more. The chain joins TRBV5-1 to TRBJ2-5; 10 nucleotides agree with TRBD1. The CDR3 extends over 17 amino acids. V was clipped by 1 base and J by 1 base; unmatched bases: 7. Per the germline V gene, CDR1 is SGHRS and CDR2 is YFSETQ. CDR3 DNA sequence: TGCGCCAGCAGCTTGTTGGGACAGGGGACCACCCAAGAGACCCAGTACTTC. It is translated as CASSLLGQGTTQETQYF.